This T cell receptor (beta chain) was identified during a study of cytomegalovirus exposure and HLA in healthy donors. Study-wide findings and caveats: Rare sequences made up most TCRs, while some public TCRs were found in many donors. In all likelihood, a cluster of highly shared sequence variants was a sequencing artifact.

Primers for the PCR totalled 60 Vbeta and 13 Jbeta. Method: immunoSEQ multiplex PCR; TCRdb's copy keeps in-frame clones and lacks some. The data contain roughly 100,000 clones, approximately 81% of them singletons. A remark on this clone: The target antigen is unknown.

The sequence was collected from a male donor in good health and CMV-seropositive. The specimen was PBMCs.

CDR3 sequence: CASSQGDRGRTEAFF. CDR3 DNA: TGCGCCAGCAGCCAAGGGGACAGGGGGCGGACTGAAGCTTTCTTT. The chain uses TRBV4-3 and TRBJ1-1; 12 positions agree with TRBD1. Germline CDR1 LGHNA, CDR2 YSLEER. V lost 1 base and J lost 5; bases outside the gene matches: 2. This CDR3 region has 15 residues.